This T cell receptor (beta chain) comes out of a study of T cells in Graves' hyperthyroidism and ophthalmopathy. Study observations and caveats: Researchers found most expanded thyroid clonotypes above 0.001 in blood as well.

This clonotype was counted ten times or more. Its antigen remains unknown. Researchers took RNA transcripts and amplified the TCR beta CDR3 regions from them. Using the HTBI primer set, a first-round RT-PCR was run on the TCR CDR3. TCRdb recomputed calls from the multiplex PCR reads with MiXCR, one row per CDR3 protein. The data show 220,000 or so distinct CDR3 sequences, about 16% seen once. Orbital computed tomography and thyroid ultrasound, together with serum TRAb and thyroxine and clinical symptoms, were used for diagnoses. Germline CDR1 is SGHNT and CDR2 is YENEEA. The ends were cut back, 8 bases at V and 2 bases at J, with 16 bases in the middle. The CDR3 spans 14 residues.

The specimen was blood. The genes are TRBV11-3 and TRBJ2-7, with D perhaps assigned TRBD1 or TRBD2 (7 bases each). This receptor was identified in a woman aged 18 to 35 with Graves' ophthalmopathy. The CDR3: CASASGGTAYEQYF. The CDR3 nucleotides read TGTGCCAGCGCGTCCGGGGGGACAGCCTACGAGCAGTACTTC.